The next 3 T cell receptor beta chains were all read from a single sample in a study of human T cells and chemical hapten exposure. Using its own MiXCR run on the RACE reads, TCRdb lists one record per CDR3 protein. Of roughly 50,000 distinct CDR3 sequences listed, approximately 9.9% are singletons. Sample time point: pre-sensitization, week 0. This sample's treatment: therapeutic diphenylcyclopropenone sensitization with weekly scalp DPC. This sample comprised whole blood, obtained in connection with sensitization to the hapten diphenylcyclopropenone (DPC). Receptors were obtained from a man aged 35 to 55 with alopecia areata. Some clones in this sample may be carry-over from other donors' samples.

The CDR3 sequence is CASSSHGWAFF. CDR3 in DNA: TGTGCCAGCAGTTCCCACGGTTGGGCTTTCTTT. The chain has TRBV6-2 or TRBV6-3 and TRBJ1-1; D call uncertain. The V end was cut by 4 bases, the J end by 11 bases, with 11 bases between. From germline, CDR1 is MNHEY and CDR2 SVGEGT. The CDR3 runs to 11 residues.

The V call is TRBV7-9, the J call TRBJ1-2; D not resolved. The length of the CDR3 is 18 residues. Deletions cut 4 bases from V and 1 base from J, with 22 bases between. Germline lookup yields CDR1 SEHNR and CDR2 FQNEAQ (reference sequence). The CDR3 loop reads CASSSNEPQQFFNYGYTF. CDR3 DNA sequence: TGTGCCAGCAGCTCAAACGAACCCCAACAGTTTTTTAACTATGGCTACACCTTC.

This clonotype appeared many times. The rearrangement joins TRBV7-2 to TRBJ1-3; D is possibly TRBD1 (5 bases). The CDR3 is 14 amino acids. In germline, CDR1 is SGHTA, CDR2 FQGNSA. V lost 5 bases and J lost 5, with 13 bases in between. CDR3 protein: CASSSGGSRNTIYF. CDR3 coding DNA: TGTGCCAGCAGCAGTGGGGGGTCCAGAAACACCATATATTTT.